This T cell receptor (beta chain) was retrieved from a study of T cell repertoires in cytomegalovirus infection. Study as a whole: Epitope selection comprised recently identified HLA-C-restricted CMV epitopes and well-studied HLA-B-restricted CMV epitopes. Overall study findings and caveats: CMV-specific HLA-C-restricted TCR beta clonotypes dominated the ex vivo response.

There are a few counts of this clonotype. What it binds is unknown. TCRdb redid the calling of the reads with MiXCR, one entry per CDR3 protein. The profile covers hundreds of thousands of distinct CDR3 sequences, with 29% appearing a single time and about 20% taken by the ten largest. Germline loops: CDR1 SGHTA, CDR2 FQGTGA. With 4 bases removed from V and 3 bases from J, the gap between germline ends came to 12 bases. CDR3 length: 15 amino acids. The sequence derives from a human donor in good health (CMV status not recorded). Some clones in this sample may be carry-over from other donors' samples. Sequencing used cultured PBMCs, obtained from culture after CMV antigen stimulation. This sequence joins TRBV7-3 and TRBJ2-2; possibly TRBD2 for D (6 bases). The CDR3 DNA reads as TGTGCCAGCAGCTCTACGGGGGATTACACCGGGGAGCTGTTTTTT. Protein: CASSSTGDYTGELFF. The variable domain in full, with the rest retrieved from reference TRBV7-3 and TRBJ2-2, is GAGVSQTPSNKVTEKGKYVELRCDPISGHTALYWYRQSLGQGPEFLIYFQGTGAADDSGLPNDRFFAVRPEGSVSTLKIQRTERGDSAVYLCASSSTGDYTGELFFGEGSRLTVL.